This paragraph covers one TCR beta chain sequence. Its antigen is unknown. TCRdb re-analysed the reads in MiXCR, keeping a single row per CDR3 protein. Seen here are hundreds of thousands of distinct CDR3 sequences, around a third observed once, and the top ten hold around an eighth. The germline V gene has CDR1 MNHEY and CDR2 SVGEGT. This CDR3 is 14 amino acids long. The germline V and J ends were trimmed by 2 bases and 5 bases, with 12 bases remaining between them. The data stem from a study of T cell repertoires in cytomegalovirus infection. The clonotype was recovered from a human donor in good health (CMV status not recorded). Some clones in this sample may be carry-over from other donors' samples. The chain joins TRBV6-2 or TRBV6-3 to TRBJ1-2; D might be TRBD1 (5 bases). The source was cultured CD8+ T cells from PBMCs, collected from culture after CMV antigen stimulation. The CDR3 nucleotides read TGTGCCAGCAGTTACGCGGACAACCTTTATGGCTACACCTTC. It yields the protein CASSYADNLYGYTF.